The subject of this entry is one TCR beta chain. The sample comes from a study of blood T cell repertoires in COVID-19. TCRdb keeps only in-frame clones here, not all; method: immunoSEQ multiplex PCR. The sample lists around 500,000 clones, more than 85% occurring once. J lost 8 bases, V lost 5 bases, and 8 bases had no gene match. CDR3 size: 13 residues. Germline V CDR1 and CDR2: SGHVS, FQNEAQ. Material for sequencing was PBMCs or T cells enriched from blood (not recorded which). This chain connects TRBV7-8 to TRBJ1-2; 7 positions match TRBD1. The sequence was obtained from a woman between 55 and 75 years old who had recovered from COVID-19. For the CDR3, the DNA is TGTGCCAGCAGCCCCCGACAGGGAAGGGGCTACACCTTC. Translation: CASSPRQGRGYTF.